These T cell receptor beta chains were read from a single sample in a study of blood T cell repertoires in COVID-19. Some clones are missing from TCRdb's copy, which holds only in-frame ones; the method was immunoSEQ multiplex PCR. The profile shows 300,000 to 450,000 clones, 85% of them singletons. The sequencing sample was made of peripheral blood. These receptors all stem from a woman aged 18 to 35 with acute or convalescent COVID-19. The CDR3 runs from the conserved cysteine through the conserved F or W. Each record gives: clone size, J gene, D gene, V gene, CDR3 DNA, CDR3 protein. The D gene is left open where the match is weak. For some rows the clone size is stated as once, few or many, or as a class when expanded; others skip it.

NA,TRBJ2-3,TRBD1,TRBV5-4,TGTGCCAGCAGCGGCGACAGGGCGGCAGATACGCAGTATTTT,CASSGDRAADTQYF
NA,TRBJ1-5,TRBD1,TRBV2,TGTGCCAGCAGTGACGCACAGGGGAACAATCAGCCCCAGCATTTT,CASSDAQGNNQPQHF
NA,TRBJ2-7,NA,TRBV12-3/TRBV12-4,TGTGCCAGCAGTATGCCCGGGGGTGAGCAGTACTTC,CASSMPGGEQYF
NA,TRBJ2-7,TRBD2,TRBV5-1,TGCGCCAGCAGCTCAAGCGGGGGGATGGGCGAGCAGTACTTC,CASSSSGGMGEQYF
NA,TRBJ2-7,TRBD1,TRBV2,TGTGCCAGCAGAGGGGACAGAAGCTCCTACGAGCAGTACTTC,CASRGDRSSYEQYF
NA,TRBJ1-1,NA,TRBV5-1,TGCGCCAGCACCGAAACCACAGGATTCTCTGAAGCTTTCTTT,CASTETTGFSEAFF
NA,TRBJ2-7,NA,TRBV6-2/TRBV6-3,TGTGCCAGCAGTTACCGGCAGGGCCCCTACGAGCAGTACTTC,CASSYRQGPYEQYF
NA,TRBJ1-5,TRBD1,TRBV7-2,TGTGCCAGCAGCCAGGGACAGTTCAATCAGCCCCAGCATTTT,CASSQGQFNQPQHF
NA,TRBJ1-2,NA,TRBV4-1,TGCGCCAGCAGCCAAGCCGGCGGTCTAACGGTCCACACCTTC,CASSQAGGLTVHTF
NA,TRBJ1-5,NA,TRBV2,TGTGCCAGCAGGCCCGGGGGCAATCAGCCCCAGCATTTT,CASRPGGNQPQHF
NA,TRBJ2-7,TRBD1,TRBV7-6,TGTGCCAGCAGCCCGGAACCGGGACAGGCTTCCTACGAGCAGTACTTC,CASSPEPGQASYEQYF
NA,TRBJ1-4,NA,TRBV2,TGTGCCAGCAGAGACATCTGGACAGACGATAGGGAAAAACTGTTTTTT,CASRDIWTDDREKLFF
NA,TRBJ1-2,NA,TRBV5-1,TGCGCCAGCAGCCCTGAAGAGGGTGGCTACACCTTC,CASSPEEGGYTF
NA,TRBJ2-2,NA,TRBV29-1,TGCAGCGTTGAGAGTCCAAATAACACCGGGGAGCTGTTTTTT,CSVESPNNTGELFF
few,TRBJ2-7,NA,TRBV7-2,TGTGCCAGCAGCGTACAGGGTAACCAACCCTACGAGCAGTACTTC,CASSVQGNQPYEQYF
NA,TRBJ1-2,NA,TRBV3-1/TRBV3-2,TGTGCCAGCAGCCCCAGGGGTTCTGGCTACACCTTC,CASSPRGSGYTF
NA,TRBJ2-7,TRBD1,TRBV5-1,TGCGCCAGCAGCTCGGACAGGGAAATGGGCGAGCAGTACTTC,CASSSDREMGEQYF
once,TRBJ2-1,NA,TRBV11-2,TGTGCCAGCAGCTTTTCGGGGGAGTGGTCCTACAATGAGCAGTTCTTC,CASSFSGEWSYNEQFF
once,TRBJ1-2,NA,TRBV5-4,TGTGCCAGCATCCCGGGGGTGCAGGGACTAAACTATGGCTACACCTTC,CASIPGVQGLNYGYTF
once,TRBJ1-4,TRBD1,TRBV28,TGTGCCAGCGGAATGCCGGGACAGGGGGGTGAAAAACTGTTTTTT,CASGMPGQGGEKLFF
NA,TRBJ2-3,TRBD1,TRBV7-2,TGTGCCAGCAGTTTAAACAGGGGCGAGGGTACGCAGTATTTT,CASSLNRGEGTQYF
NA,TRBJ2-1,TRBD2,TRBV24-1,TGTGCCACCAGTGATTCCGGACTAGCGGAGTACAATGAGCAGTTCTTC,CATSDSGLAEYNEQFF
NA,TRBJ1-3,NA,TRBV3-1/TRBV3-2,TGTGCCAGCAGCCAAGGGCTTATTTTCAGACAGCCCTCTGGAAACACCATATATTTT,CASSQGLIFRQPSGNTIYF
NA,TRBJ1-5,NA,TRBV19,TGTGCCAGTAGTATAGCGGGGGGGGTCTACAATCAGCCCCAGCATTTT,CASSIAGGVYNQPQHF
NA,TRBJ2-7,NA,TRBV15,TGTGCCACCAGCGAGACTACCTCCTACGAGCAGTACTTC,CATSETTSYEQYF
NA,TRBJ1-3,TRBD1,TRBV15,TGTGCCACCAGCAGAGATCCGACCGGGACAGGGTACGGAAACACCATATATTTT,CATSRDPTGTGYGNTIYF
few,TRBJ2-7,NA,TRBV11-2,TGTGCCAGCAGCTTAAGACTAGTCGGTAGCGAGCAGTACTTC,CASSLRLVGSEQYF
NA,TRBJ2-7,TRBD2,TRBV7-2,TGTGCCAGCAGCTGGACTAGCGGGGCATGGGAGCAGTACTTC,CASSWTSGAWEQYF
NA,TRBJ2-7,NA,TRBV3-1/TRBV3-2,TGTGCCAGCAGCCAAGGAAGGAGCGAGCAGTACTTC,CASSQGRSEQYF
NA,TRBJ2-2,TRBD2,TRBV3-1/TRBV3-2,TGTGCCAGCAGCCCCCGTTGGGTTAACGGGAGGGCCAGGACCGGGGAGCTGTTTTTT,CASSPRWVNGRARTGELFF
NA,TRBJ2-1,TRBD2,TRBV24-1,TGTGCCACCAGTGATCCCGCGGGAGAGGGCAAAAATGAGCAGTTCTTC,CATSDPAGEGKNEQFF
NA,TRBJ2-1,NA,TRBV6-5,TGTGCCACAAGACCGGGTTCGGCCAATGTTGTGCAGTTCTTC,CATRPGSANVVQFF
NA,TRBJ1-5,NA,TRBV28,TGTGCCAGCAGTTTAGTGCAGGGTTTAGACAATCAGCCCCAGCATTTT,CASSLVQGLDNQPQHF
NA,TRBJ2-1,NA,TRBV19,TGTGCCAGTCGAGAATACAATGAGCAGTTCTTC,CASREYNEQFF
NA,TRBJ2-7,TRBD2,TRBV13,TGTGCCAGCAGCCGACTAGCGGAATCCTACGAGCAGTACTTC,CASSRLAESYEQYF